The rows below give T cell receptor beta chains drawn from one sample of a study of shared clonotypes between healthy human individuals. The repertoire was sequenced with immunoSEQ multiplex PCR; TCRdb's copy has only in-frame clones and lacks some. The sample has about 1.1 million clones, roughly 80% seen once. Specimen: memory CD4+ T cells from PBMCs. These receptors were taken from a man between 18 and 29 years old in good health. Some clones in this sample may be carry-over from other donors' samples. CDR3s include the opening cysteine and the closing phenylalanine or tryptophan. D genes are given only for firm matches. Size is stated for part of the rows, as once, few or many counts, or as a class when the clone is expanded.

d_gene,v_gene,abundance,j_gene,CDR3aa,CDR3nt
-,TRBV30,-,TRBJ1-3,CAWSVELRNTIYF,TGTGCCTGGAGTGTCGAACTCCGGAACACCATATATTTT
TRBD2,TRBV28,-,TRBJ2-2,CASRLSGRPGTGELFF,TGTGCCAGCAGACTTAGCGGGAGGCCCGGCACCGGGGAGCTGTTTTTT
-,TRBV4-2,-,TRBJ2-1,CASSQIRWQFF,TGTGCCAGCAGCCAAATAAGATGGCAGTTCTTC
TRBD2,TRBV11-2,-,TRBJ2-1,CASSPQGAGGSYNEQFF,TGTGCCAGCAGCCCCCAGGGCGCGGGAGGCTCCTACAATGAGCAGTTCTTC
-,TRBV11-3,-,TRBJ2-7,CASSRGLNYEQYF,TGTGCCAGCAGCAGAGGACTAAACTACGAGCAGTACTTC
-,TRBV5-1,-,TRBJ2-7,CASSLERPVHEQYF,TGCGCCAGCAGCTTGGAACGGCCAGTCCACGAGCAGTACTTC
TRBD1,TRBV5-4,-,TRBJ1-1,CASSLRQGRAGTEAFF,TGTGCCAGCAGCCTCCGACAGGGGCGGGCGGGCACTGAAGCTTTCTTT
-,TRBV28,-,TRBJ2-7,CASSTGPFTVPDQYF,TGTGCCAGCAGCACGGGCCCGTTCACGGTTCCGGACCAGTACTTC
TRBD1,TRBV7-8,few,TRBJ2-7,CASSPRAGQGALEQYF,TGTGCCAGCAGCCCCCGTGCTGGACAGGGGGCGCTTGAGCAGTACTTC
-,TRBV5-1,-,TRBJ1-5,CASSFGEQQPQHF,TGCGCCAGCAGCTTTGGGGAGCAGCAGCCCCAGCATTTT
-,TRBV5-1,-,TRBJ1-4,CASSDFGGSNEKLFF,TGCGCCAGCAGTGATTTCGGCGGGTCTAATGAAAAACTGTTTTTT
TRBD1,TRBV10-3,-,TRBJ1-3,CAISEQGGNTIYF,TGTGCCATCAGTGAGCAGGGGGGGAACACCATATATTTT
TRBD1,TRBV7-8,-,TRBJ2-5,CASSFETGGRETQYF,TGTGCCAGCAGCTTCGAGACAGGGGGCAGGGAGACCCAGTACTTC
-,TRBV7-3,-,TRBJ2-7,CASSVGGGLGYEQYF,TGTGCCAGCAGCGTCGGGGGTGGTTTAGGCTACGAGCAGTACTTC
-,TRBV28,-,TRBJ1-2,CASRRGYYGYTF,TGTGCCAGCAGGAGGGGATACTATGGCTACACCTTC
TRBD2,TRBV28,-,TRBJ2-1,CASSLSASGWARNEQFF,TGTGCCAGCAGTTTATCGGCTAGCGGATGGGCTCGCAATGAGCAGTTCTTC
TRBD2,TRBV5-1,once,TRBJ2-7,CASSREVGDYEQYF,TGCGCCAGCAGCCGGGAGGTGGGGGACTACGAGCAGTACTTC
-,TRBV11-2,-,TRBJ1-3,CASTPRGSLSGNTIYF,TGTGCCAGCACCCCGAGGGGATCCCTCTCTGGAAACACCATATATTTT
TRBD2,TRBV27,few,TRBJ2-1,CASSLSGGRALNEQFF,TGTGCCAGCAGTTTATCGGGCGGGAGGGCCCTCAATGAGCAGTTCTTC
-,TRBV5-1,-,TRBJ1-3,CASSLSGGAVGNTIYF,TGCGCCAGCAGCTTGAGCGGTGGGGCCGTTGGAAACACCATATATTTT
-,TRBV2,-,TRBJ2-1,CASTPTQGGNEQFF,TGTGCCAGCACACCGACTCAGGGGGGGAATGAGCAGTTCTTC
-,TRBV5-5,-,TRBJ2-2,CASSLLYTGELFF,TGTGCCAGCAGCTTGCTCTACACCGGGGAGCTGTTTTTT
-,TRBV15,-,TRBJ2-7,CATSRSAGASSYEQYF,TGTGCCACCAGCAGATCGGCAGGGGCGAGCTCCTACGAGCAGTACTTC
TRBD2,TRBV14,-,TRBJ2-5,CASSQGVASGSVGETQYF,TGTGCCAGCAGCCAAGGAGTTGCTAGCGGCTCGGTGGGAGAGACCCAGTACTTC
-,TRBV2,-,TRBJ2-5,CASSFAWETQYF,TGTGCCAGCAGTTTCGCCTGGGAGACCCAGTACTTC
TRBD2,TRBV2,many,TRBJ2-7,CASTLAGEEQYF,TGTGCCAGCACCCTAGCGGGAGAGGAGCAGTACTTC
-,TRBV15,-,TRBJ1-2,CATSGGSYGYTF,TGTGCCACCAGCGGTGGTTCGTACGGCTACACCTTC
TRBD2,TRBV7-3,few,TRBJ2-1,CASSFSGSSYNEQFF,TGTGCCAGCAGCTTTAGCGGGAGCTCCTACAATGAGCAGTTCTTC
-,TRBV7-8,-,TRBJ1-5,CASSLSGGQPQHF,TGTGCCAGCAGCCTATCAGGCGGTCAGCCCCAGCATTTT
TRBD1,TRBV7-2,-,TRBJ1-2,CASSSGQGAGGYTF,TGTGCCAGCAGCTCGGGACAGGGGGCGGGTGGCTACACCTTC
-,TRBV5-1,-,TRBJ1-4,CASSRSGINEKLFF,TGCGCCAGCAGTCGAAGCGGTATCAATGAAAAACTGTTTTTT
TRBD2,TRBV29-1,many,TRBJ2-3,CSVVIAGADTQYF,TGCAGCGTTGTCATTGCGGGAGCAGATACGCAGTATTTT
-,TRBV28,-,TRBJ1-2,CASRTPGGPVYGYTF,TGTGCCAGCAGGACCCCGGGGGGGCCCGTCTATGGCTACACCTTC
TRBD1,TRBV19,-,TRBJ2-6,CASSLLRTGYSGANVLTF,TGTGCCAGTAGCCTACTGAGGACAGGCTACTCTGGGGCCAACGTCCTGACTTTC
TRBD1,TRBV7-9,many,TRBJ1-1,CASSSQGGTEAFF,TGTGCCAGCAGCTCGCAGGGGGGCACTGAAGCTTTCTTT
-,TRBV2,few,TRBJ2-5,CASTRQQETQYF,TGTGCCAGCACCCGACAGCAAGAGACCCAGTACTTC